The present T cell receptor (beta chain) was sequenced within a study of T cells after yellow fever vaccination. Study-level findings and limits: The study found a weaker secondary response that peaked faster, day 5 versus 15.

Deletions cut 1 base from V and 1 base from J, with 9 bases between. The CDR3 is 14 amino acids. CDR1 is SQVTM, CDR2 ANQGSEA, per germline. This clonotype was seen repeatedly, ten times or more. Its antigen is still unknown. TCRdb ran MiXCR on the 5' RACE reads and lists one entry per CDR3 protein. The table includes approximately 250,000 distinct CDR3 sequences, more than 3.5% detected once. V is TRBV29-1 and J is TRBJ2-3, with a tentative D call TRBD1 (5 bases). Sequencing used PBMCs, obtained 15 days after the yellow fever booster vaccination. This clonotype was sampled from a man aged 18 to 30 who received the YFV17D yellow fever vaccine. The CDR3 protein is CSVEGMGRTDTQYF. The CDR3 DNA reads as TGCAGCGTTGAAGGGATGGGGCGCACAGATACGCAGTATTTT.